Below, 12 T cell receptor beta chains from the same sample are listed, as sequenced in a study of Graves' ophthalmopathy and Graves' hyperthyroidism. As the template, RNA transcripts were used to amplify TCR beta CDR3 regions. First-round RT-PCR with HTBI primers preceded a second-round multiplex PCR. TCRdb recomputed calls from the multiplex PCR reads with MiXCR, one row per CDR3 protein. In the table there are over a million distinct CDR3 sequences, about 36% of which are singletons. The sample consisted of peripheral blood or thyroid tissue (not recorded which). The receptors shown here come from an adult man with Graves' hyperthyroidism.

This clonotype was seen a few times. This chain joins TRBV29-1 and TRBJ2-2; 10 nucleotides match TRBD1. The length of the CDR3 is 15 residues. In germline, CDR1 is SQVTM, CDR2 ANQGSEA. Losses at the gene ends were 7 bases for V and 4 bases for J; bases not matched to a gene: 9. CDR3 in amino acids: CSAQTGGVGTGELFF. CDR3 DNA: TGCAGCGCCCAGACAGGGGGCGTCGGCACCGGGGAGCTGTTTTTT.

This clonotype was seen a handful of times. The rearrangement uses TRBV12-3 or TRBV12-4 and TRBJ2-7; 9 nucleotides agree with TRBD2. This CDR3 comprises 14 residues. V lost 5 bases, J lost 2 bases, and 4 bases stayed unmatched. Here the CDR3 reads CASSGRGGTYEQYF. In DNA, the CDR3 is TGTGCCAGCAGTGGGCGGGGGGGCACCTACGAGCAGTACTTC.

This chain uses TRBV29-1 with TRBJ2-5; D remains unclear. Trimming stripped 8 bases from V and 5 bases from J, with 9 bases between. CDR1 SQVTM and CDR2 ANQGSEA come from the germline V gene. CDR3 length: 10 amino acids. CDR3 region: CSSWAETQYF. In DNA, the CDR3 is TGCAGCAGTTGGGCTGAGACCCAGTACTTC. The full variable domain, in which reference TRBV29-1 and TRBJ2-5 provide the parts outside the CDR3, is SAVISQKPSRDICQRGTSLTIQCQVDSQVTMMFWYRQQPGQSLTLIATANQGSEATYESGFVIDKFPISRPNLTFSTLTVSNMSPEDSSIYLCSSWAETQYFGPGTRLLVL.

The V and J genes are TRBV7-9 and TRBJ1-3; no definite D call. Germline V gives CDR1 SEHNR, CDR2 FQNEAQ (reference sequence). Trimming pared 5 bases from V and 0 bases from J, leaving 11 bases between. The CDR3 is 15 amino acids. CDR3: CASSPPMVSGNTIYF. Written as DNA, the CDR3 is TGTGCCAGCAGCCCCCCCATGGTCTCTGGAAACACCATATATTTT.

This clonotype was counted ten times or more. The V and J genes are TRBV4-3 and TRBJ1-5; D uncertain. V was trimmed by 0 bases and J by 7 bases, leaving 10 bases between them. The length of the CDR3 is 14 residues. Germline V gene data show CDR1 as LGHNA and CDR2 as YSLEER. The CDR3 sequence is CASSQDIGSQPQHF. The CDR3, as DNA: TGCGCCAGCAGCCAAGATATAGGGTCGCAGCCCCAGCATTTT.

This clonotype was counted ten times or more. The chain recombines TRBV29-1 with TRBJ2-2; D possibly corresponds to TRBD1 (5 bases). Germline V gene data show CDR1 as SQVTM and CDR2 as ANQGSEA. The CDR3 is 13 residues long. Trimming cost V 4 bases and J 2 bases, with 8 bases left between them. The DNA for the CDR3 is TGCAGCGTTGTCGGACACAACACCGGGGAGCTGTTTTTT. Amino acid sequence: CSVVGHNTGELFF.

In its sample, this clonotype was seen once. The chain couples TRBV10-3 to TRBJ2-2, with TRBD1 as a possible D gene (6 bases). The CDR3 length is 16 residues. Germline CDR1 reads ENHRY; CDR2 reads SYGVKD. V was shortened by 4 bases and J by 1 base, with 13 bases between the two germline ends. CDR3 residues: CAISADLTGNTGELFF. DNA for the CDR3: TGTGCCATCAGTGCCGACCTGACAGGGAACACCGGGGAGCTGTTTTTT.

This clonotype was detected ten times or more. The chain combines TRBV7-3 with TRBJ2-6; 13 positions agree with TRBD2. The junction had 15 bases not matched to a gene; V was cut back by 5 bases and J by 2 bases. CDR1 and CDR2 (germline): SGHTA, FQGTGA. The CDR3 totals 21 residues. For the CDR3, the DNA is TGTGCCAGCAGCCCCCTAGGCCGGACTAGCGGGAGTTTAGCTGGGGCCAACGTCCTGACTTTC. It translates to CASSPLGRTSGSLAGANVLTF.

About this clonotype: The DNA is omitted, as the CDR3 cannot be located on it reliably, and the CDR3 follows TCRdb's listing. The chain has TRBV29-1 and TRBJ1-6. The CDR3 is 21 residues long, counting both termini. Germline V gives CDR1 SQVTM, CDR2 ANQGSEA. The CDR3 here is CSVESQRPYEQYFGPASPLHF.

A remark on this clonotype: An end of the junction does not agree with germline; a read error may underlie this. The chain employs TRBV10-2 and TRBJ2-7; D may be TRBD1 (6 bases). Germline CDR1 WSHSY, CDR2 SAAADI. The CDR3 has 14 amino acids. The CDR3, as DNA: TGTGCCAGCAGACCACAGGGTATAGCCTACGAGCAGTACTTC. It codes for CASRPQGIAYEQYF.

In this sample, this clonotype turned up many times. One end of the junction is discordant with germline, which a read error may explain. The chain uses TRBV5-1 and TRBJ2-7, with 10 bases that match TRBD1. Germline V gene sequence: CDR1 SGHRS, CDR2 YFSETQ. CDR3 length: 14 residues. The chain's CDR3 is CASSFGQGDYEQYF. CDR3 DNA: TGTGCCAGCAGCTTCGGACAGGGGGACTACGAGCAGTACTTC.

A word on this clonotype: Mismatch with germline at one junction end may stem from a read error. The V call is TRBV5-6, the J call TRBJ2-7; D may match TRBD1 or TRBD2 (5 bases each). This CDR3 has 12 residues. Germline CDR1 is SGHDT and CDR2 is YYEEEE. The CDR3 region is CASSLEGRTRRF. In nucleotides, the CDR3 is TGTGCCAGCAGCTTGGAGGGACGGACGCGGCGCTTC.